This T cell receptor (beta chain) emerged from a study of OX40 agonist ivuxolimab in advanced cancers. Study-wide points: Partial responders at 0.1-3.0 mg/kg had among the lowest clonal expansion.

Profiled with immunoSEQ multiplex PCR; TCRdb holds only in-frame clones, not every one. The sample shows some 39,000 clones, approximately 90% of them seen only once. Of note for this clone: Its target is not known.

This CDR3 contains 16 residues. The ends were cut back, 8 bases at V and 5 bases at J, with 23 bases in the middle. Germline loops: CDR1 SNHLY, CDR2 FYNNEI. The chain employs TRBV2 and TRBJ2-3; D assignment may be TRBD1 or TRBD2 (5 bases each). The sequence was obtained from an adult with an advanced solid tumor such as melanoma, head and neck, liver or kidney cancer. This sample comprised CD4+ or CD8+ T cells sorted from blood, obtained in a trial of the OX40 agonist ivuxolimab. CDR3 nucleotide sequence: TGTGCCAGCGCCCAGGGTCTTTTTCAGGAGGTAGATACGCAGTATTTT. This encodes CASAQGLFQEVDTQYF.